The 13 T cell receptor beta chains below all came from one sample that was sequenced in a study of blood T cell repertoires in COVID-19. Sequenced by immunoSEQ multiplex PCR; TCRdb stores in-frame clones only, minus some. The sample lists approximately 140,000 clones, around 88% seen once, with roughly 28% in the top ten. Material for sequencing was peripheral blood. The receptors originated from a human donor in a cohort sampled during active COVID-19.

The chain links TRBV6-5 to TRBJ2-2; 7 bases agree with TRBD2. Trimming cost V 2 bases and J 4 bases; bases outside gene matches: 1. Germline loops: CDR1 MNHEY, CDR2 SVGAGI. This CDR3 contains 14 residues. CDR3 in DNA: TGTGCCAGCAGTTACGGGGGGGTCACCGGGGAGCTGTTTTTT. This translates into CASSYGGVTGELFF.

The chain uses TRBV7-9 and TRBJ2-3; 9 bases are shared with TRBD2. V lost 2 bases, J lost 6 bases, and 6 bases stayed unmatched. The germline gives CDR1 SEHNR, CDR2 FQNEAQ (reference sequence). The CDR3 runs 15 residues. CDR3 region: CASSLFGGGADTQYF. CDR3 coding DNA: TGTGCCAGCAGCTTATTTGGCGGGGGGGCGGATACGCAGTATTTT.

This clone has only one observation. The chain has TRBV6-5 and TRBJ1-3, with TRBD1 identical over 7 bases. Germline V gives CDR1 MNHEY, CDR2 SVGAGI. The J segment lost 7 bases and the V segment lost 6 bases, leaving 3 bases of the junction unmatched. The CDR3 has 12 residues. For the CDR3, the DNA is TGTGCCAGCAGCTCACAGGGGAACACCATATATTTT. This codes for CASSSQGNTIYF.

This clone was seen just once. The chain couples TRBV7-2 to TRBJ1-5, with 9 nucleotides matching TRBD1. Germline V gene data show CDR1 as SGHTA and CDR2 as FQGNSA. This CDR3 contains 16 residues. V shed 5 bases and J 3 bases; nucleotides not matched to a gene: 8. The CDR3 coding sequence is TGTGCCAGCAGCAGCCCGGGACAGGGCTTCAATCAGCCCCAGCATTTT. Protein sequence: CASSSPGQGFNQPQHF.

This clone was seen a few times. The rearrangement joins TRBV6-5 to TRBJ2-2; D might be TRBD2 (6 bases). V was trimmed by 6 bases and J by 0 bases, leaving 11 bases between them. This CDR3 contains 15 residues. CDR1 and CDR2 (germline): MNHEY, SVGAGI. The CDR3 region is CASRGGATNTGELFF. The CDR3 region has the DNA TGTGCCAGCAGGGGCGGGGCTACGAACACCGGGGAGCTGTTTTTT.

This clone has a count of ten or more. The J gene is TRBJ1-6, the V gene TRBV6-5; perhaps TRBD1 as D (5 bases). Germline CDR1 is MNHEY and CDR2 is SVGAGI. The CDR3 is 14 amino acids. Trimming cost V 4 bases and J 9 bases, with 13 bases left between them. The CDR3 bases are TGTGCCAGCAGTTTCAGCCCCAGGGTTTCACCCCTCCACTTT. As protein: CASSFSPRVSPLHF.

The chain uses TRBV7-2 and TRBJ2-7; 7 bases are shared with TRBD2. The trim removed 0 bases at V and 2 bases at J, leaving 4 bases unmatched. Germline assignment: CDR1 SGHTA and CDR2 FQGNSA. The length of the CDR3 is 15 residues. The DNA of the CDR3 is TGTGCCAGCAGCTTAGCGCCGGGGGGAGCCTACGAGCAGTACTTC. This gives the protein CASSLAPGGAYEQYF.

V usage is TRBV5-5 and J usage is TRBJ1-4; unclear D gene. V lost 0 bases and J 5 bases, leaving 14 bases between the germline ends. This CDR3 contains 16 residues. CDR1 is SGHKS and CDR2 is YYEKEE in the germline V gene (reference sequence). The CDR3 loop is CASSLGQRGRNEKLFF. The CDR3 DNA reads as TGTGCCAGCAGCTTGGGCCAACGGGGAAGGAATGAAAAACTGTTTTTT.

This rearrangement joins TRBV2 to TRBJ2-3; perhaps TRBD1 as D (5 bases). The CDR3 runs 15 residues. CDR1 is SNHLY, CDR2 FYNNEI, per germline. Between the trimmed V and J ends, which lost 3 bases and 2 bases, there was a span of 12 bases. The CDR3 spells CASSDRQGPTDTQYF. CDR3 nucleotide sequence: TGTGCCAGCAGTGATCGGCAGGGCCCCACAGATACGCAGTATTTT.

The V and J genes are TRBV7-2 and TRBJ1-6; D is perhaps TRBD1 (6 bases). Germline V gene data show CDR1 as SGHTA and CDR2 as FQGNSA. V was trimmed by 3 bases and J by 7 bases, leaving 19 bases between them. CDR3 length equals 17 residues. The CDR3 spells CASSFMGDTGGNSPLHF. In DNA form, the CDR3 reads TGTGCCAGCAGCTTCATGGGGGACACAGGAGGCAATTCACCCCTCCACTTT.

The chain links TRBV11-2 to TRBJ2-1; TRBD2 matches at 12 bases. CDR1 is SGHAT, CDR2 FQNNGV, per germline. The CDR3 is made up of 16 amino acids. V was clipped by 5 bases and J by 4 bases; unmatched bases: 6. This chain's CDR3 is CASSPQTSGSYNEQFF. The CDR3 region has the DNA TGTGCCAGCAGCCCCCAGACTAGCGGGAGTTACAATGAGCAGTTCTTC. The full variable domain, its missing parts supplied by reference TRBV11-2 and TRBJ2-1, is EAGVAQSPRYKIIEKRQSVAFWCNPISGHATLYWYQQILGQGPKLLIQFQNNGVVDDSQLPKDRFSAERLKGVDSTLKIQPAKLEDSAVYLCASSPQTSGSYNEQFFGPGTRLTVL.

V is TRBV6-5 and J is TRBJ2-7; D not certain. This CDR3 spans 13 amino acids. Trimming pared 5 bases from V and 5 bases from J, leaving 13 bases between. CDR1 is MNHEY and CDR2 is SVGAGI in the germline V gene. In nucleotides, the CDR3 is TGTGCCAGCAGTCACCGGAGTGGAAACGAGCAGTACTTC. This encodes CASSHRSGNEQYF.

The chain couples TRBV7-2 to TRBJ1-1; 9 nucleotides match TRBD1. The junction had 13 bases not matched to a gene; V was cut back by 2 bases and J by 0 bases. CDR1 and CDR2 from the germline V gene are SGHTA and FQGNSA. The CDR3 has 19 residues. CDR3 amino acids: CASSLPSLGQGSVNTEAFF. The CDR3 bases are TGTGCCAGCAGCTTACCCTCTCTTGGACAGGGGAGTGTGAACACTGAAGCTTTCTTT.